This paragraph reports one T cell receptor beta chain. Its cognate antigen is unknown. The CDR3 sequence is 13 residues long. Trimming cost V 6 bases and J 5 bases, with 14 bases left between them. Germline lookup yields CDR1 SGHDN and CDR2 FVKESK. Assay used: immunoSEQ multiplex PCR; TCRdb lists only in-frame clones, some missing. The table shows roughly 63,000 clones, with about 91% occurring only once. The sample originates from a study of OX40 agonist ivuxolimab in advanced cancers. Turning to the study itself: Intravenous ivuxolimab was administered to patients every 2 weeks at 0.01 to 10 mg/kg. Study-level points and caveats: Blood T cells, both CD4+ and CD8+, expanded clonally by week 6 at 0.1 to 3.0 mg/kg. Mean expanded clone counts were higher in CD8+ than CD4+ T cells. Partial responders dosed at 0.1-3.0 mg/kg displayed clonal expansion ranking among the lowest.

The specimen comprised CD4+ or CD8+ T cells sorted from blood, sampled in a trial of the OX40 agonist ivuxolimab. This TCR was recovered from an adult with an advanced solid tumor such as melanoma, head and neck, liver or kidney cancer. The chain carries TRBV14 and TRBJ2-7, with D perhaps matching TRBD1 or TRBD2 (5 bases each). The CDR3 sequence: CASRKGPNDEQYF. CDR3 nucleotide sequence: TGTGCCAGCAGAAAGGGACCTAACGACGAGCAGTACTTC.